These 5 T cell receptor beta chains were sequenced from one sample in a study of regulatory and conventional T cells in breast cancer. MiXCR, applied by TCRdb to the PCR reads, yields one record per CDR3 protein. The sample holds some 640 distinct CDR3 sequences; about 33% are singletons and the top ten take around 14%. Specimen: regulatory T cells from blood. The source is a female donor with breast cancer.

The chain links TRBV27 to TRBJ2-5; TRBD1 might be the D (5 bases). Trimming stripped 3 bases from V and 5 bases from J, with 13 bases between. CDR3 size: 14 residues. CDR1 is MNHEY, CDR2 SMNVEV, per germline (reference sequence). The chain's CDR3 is CASSFLQGRETQYF. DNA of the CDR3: TGTGCCAGCAGTTTTCTCCAGGGTCGTGAGACCCAGTACTTC.

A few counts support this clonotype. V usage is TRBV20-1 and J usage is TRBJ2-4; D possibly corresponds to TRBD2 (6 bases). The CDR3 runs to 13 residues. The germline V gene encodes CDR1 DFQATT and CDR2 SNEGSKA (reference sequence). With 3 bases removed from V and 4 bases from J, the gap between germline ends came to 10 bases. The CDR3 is CSASGRGKNIQYF. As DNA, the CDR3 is TGCAGTGCTAGCGGGAGAGGGAAAAACATTCAGTACTTC.

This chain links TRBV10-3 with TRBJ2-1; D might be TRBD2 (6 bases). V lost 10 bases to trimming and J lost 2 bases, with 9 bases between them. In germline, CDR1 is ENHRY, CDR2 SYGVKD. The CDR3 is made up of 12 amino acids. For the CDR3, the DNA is TGTGCCACCGGACTAACCTACAATGAGCAGTTCTTC. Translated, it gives CATGLTYNEQFF.

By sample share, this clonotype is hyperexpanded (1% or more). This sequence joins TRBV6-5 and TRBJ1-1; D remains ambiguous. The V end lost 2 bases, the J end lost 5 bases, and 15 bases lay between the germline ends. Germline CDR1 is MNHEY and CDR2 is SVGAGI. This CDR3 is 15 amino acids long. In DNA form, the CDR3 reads TGTGCCAGCAGTTACGTGGAGGGTGGTACGACTGAAGCTTTCTTT. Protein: CASSYVEGGTTEAFF.

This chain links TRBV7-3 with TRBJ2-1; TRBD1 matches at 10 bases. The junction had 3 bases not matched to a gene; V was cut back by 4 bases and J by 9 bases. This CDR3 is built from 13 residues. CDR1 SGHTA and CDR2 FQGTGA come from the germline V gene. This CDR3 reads CASSSRTGGEQFF. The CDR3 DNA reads TGTGCCAGCAGCTCGAGGACAGGGGGTGAGCAGTTCTTC.